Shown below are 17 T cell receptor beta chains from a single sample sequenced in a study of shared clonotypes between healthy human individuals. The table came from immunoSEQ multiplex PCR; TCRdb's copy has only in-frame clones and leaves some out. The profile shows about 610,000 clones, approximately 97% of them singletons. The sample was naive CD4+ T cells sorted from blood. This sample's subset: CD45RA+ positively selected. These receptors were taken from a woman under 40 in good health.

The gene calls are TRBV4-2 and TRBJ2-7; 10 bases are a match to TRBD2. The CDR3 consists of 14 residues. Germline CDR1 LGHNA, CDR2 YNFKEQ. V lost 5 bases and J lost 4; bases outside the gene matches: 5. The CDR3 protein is CASSSSGRAYEQYF. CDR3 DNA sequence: TGTGCCAGCAGCTCGAGCGGGAGGGCGTACGAGCAGTACTTC.

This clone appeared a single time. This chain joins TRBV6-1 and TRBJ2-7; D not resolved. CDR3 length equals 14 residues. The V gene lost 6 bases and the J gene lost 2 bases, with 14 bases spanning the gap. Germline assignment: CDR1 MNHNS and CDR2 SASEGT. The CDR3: CASSPTGQPYEQYF. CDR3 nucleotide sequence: TGTGCCAGCAGCCCCACTGGGCAGCCCTACGAGCAGTACTTC.

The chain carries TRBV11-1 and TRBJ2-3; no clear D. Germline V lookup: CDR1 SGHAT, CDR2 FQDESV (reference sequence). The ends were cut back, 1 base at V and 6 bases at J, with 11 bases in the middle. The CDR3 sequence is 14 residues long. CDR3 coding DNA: TGTGCCAGCAGCTTAGGCCGCAGGAAGGATACGCAGTATTTT. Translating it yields CASSLGRRKDTQYF.

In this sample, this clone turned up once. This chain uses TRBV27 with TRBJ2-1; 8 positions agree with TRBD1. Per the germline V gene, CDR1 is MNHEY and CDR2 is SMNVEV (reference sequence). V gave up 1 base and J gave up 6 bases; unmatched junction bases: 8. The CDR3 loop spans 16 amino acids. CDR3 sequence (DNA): TGTGCCAGCAGTTTATTTCAGGGGGCTAAAATCAATGAGCAGTTCTTC. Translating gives CASSLFQGAKINEQFF.

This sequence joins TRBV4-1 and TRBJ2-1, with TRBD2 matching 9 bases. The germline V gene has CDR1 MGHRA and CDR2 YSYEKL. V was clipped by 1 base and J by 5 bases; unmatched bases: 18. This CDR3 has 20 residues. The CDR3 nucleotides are TGCGCCAGCAGCCAAGCCAGTTCGGCGGGAGGGAGGCTTCGAGACAATGAGCAGTTCTTC. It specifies CASSQASSAGGRLRDNEQFF.

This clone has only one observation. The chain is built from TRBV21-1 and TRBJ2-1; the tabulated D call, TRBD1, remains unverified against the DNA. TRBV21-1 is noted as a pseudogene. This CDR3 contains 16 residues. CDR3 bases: TGTGCCAGCAGCAAAGGATCCCCAGGAACCTACAATGAGCAGTTCTTC. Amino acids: CASSKGSPGTYNEQFF.

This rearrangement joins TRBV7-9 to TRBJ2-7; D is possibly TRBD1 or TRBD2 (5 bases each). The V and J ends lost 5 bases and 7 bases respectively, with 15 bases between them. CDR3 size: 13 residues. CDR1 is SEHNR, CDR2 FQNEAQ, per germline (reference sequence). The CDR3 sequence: CASSPGALREQYF. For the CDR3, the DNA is TGTGCCAGCAGCCCCGGGGCCCTTCGGGAGCAGTACTTC.

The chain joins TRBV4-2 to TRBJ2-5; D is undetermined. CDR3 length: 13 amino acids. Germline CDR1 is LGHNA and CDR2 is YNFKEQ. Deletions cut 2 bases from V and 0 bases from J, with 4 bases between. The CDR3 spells CASSQTYQETQYF. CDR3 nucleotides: TGTGCCAGCAGCCAAACGTACCAAGAGACCCAGTACTTC.

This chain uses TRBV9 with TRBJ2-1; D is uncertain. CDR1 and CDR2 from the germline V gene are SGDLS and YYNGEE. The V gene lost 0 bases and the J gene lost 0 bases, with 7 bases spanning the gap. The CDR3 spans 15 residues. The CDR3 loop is CASSVDPNSYNEQFF. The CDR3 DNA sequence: TGTGCCAGCAGCGTAGACCCGAACTCCTACAATGAGCAGTTCTTC.

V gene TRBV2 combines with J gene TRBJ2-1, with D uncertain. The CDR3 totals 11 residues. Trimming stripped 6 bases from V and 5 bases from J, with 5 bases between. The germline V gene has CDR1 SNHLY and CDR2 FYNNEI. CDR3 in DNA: TGTGCCAGCAGGGCAGACAATGAGCAGTTCTTC. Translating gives CASRADNEQFF.

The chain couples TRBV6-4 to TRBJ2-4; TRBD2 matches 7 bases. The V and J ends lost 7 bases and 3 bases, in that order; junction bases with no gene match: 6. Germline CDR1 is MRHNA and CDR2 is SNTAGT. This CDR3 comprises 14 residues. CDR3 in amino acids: CASIRGRGKNIQYF. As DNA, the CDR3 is TGTGCCAGCATACGAGGGAGGGGCAAAAACATTCAGTACTTC.

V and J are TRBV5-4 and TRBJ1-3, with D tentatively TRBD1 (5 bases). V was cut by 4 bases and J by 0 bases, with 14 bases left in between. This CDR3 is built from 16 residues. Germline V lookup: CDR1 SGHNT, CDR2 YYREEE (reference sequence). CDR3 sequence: CASSGTSRLSGNTIYF. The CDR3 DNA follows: TGTGCCAGCAGCGGGACCAGTCGACTCTCTGGAAACACCATATATTTT.

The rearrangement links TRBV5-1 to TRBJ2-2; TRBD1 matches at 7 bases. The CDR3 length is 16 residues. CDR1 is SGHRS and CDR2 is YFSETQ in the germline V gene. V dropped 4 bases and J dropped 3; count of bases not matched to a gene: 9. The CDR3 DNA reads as TGCGCCAGCAGCCGCTACCTACAGGGGTACACCGGGGAGCTGTTTTTT. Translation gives CASSRYLQGYTGELFF.

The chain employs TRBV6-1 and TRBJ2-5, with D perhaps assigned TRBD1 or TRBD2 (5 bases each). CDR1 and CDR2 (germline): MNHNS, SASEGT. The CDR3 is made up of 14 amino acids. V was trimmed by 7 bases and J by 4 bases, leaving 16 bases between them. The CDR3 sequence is CASIGGTAGETQYF. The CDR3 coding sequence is TGTGCCAGCATTGGGGGTACGGCTGGAGAGACCCAGTACTTC.

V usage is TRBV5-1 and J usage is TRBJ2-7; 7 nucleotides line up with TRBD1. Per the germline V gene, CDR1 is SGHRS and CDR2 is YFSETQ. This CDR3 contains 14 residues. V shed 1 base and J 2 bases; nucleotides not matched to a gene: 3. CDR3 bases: TGCGCCAGCAGCTTGCTAGGACAGGCCTACGAGCAGTACTTC. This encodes CASSLLGQAYEQYF.

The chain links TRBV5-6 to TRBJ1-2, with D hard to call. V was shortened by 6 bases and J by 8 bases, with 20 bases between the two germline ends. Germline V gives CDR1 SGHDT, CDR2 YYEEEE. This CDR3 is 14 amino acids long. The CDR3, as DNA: TGTGCCAGCACCCGACGGCCGGACCGCTGGGGCTACACCTTC. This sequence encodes CASTRRPDRWGYTF.

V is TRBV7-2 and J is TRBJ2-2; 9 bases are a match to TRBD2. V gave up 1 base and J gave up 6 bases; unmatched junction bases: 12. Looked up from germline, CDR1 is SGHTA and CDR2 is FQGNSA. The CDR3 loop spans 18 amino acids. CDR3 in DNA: TGTGCCAGCAGCTTAGGAGGATTGCTAGCGGGAAGACCCGGGGAGCTGTTTTTT. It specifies CASSLGGLLAGRPGELFF.